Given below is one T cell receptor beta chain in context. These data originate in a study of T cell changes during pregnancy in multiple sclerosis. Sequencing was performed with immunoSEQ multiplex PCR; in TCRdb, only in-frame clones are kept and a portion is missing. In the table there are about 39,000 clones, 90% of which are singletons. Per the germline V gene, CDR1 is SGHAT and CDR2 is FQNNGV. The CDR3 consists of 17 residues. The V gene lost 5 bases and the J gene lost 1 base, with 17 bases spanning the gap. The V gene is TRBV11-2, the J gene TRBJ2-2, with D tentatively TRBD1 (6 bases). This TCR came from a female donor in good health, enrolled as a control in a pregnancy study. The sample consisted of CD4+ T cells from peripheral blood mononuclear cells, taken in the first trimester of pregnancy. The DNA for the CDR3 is TGTGCCAGCAGCCCAATCCGGGACATAAAGAACACCGGGGAGCTGTTTTTT. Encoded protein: CASSPIRDIKNTGELFF.